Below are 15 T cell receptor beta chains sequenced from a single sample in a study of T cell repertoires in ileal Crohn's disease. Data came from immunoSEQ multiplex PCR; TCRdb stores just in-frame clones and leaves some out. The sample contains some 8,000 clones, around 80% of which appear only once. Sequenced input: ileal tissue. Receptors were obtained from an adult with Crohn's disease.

The DNA of the CDR3 is TGTGCCAGCACCCGGACAGGGTATGGCTACACCTTC. This encodes CASTRTGYGYTF. The rearrangement uses TRBV6-5 and TRBJ1-2, with TRBD1 matching 8 bases. The CDR3 has 12 amino acids. Germline CDR1 is MNHEY and CDR2 is SVGAGI. With V trimmed by 7 bases and J by 5 bases, 3 bases remained unmatched.

Written as DNA, the CDR3 is TGTGCCAGCAGCTCTAGGGGACTAAGCACTGAAGCTTTCTTT. It encodes CASSSRGLSTEAFF. The chain carries TRBV11-3 and TRBJ1-1, with D possibly matching TRBD1 (5 bases). This CDR3 region has 14 residues. Trimming took 4 bases from V and 4 from J, leaving 13 bases between them. Looked up from germline, CDR1 is SGHNT and CDR2 is YENEEA.

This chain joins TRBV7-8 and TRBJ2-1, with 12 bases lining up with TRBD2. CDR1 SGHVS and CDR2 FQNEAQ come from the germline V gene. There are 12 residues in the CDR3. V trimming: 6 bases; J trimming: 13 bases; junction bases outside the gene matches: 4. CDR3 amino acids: CASSRTSGVQFF. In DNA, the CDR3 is TGTGCCAGCAGTCGGACTAGCGGGGTACAGTTCTTC.

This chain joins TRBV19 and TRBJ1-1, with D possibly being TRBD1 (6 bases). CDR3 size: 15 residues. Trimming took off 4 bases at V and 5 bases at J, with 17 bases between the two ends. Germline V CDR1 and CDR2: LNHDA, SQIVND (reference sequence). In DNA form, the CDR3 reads TGTGCCAGTAGTACGCTACAGGGTGGGTATACTGAAGCTTTCTTT. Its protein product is CASSTLQGGYTEAFF.

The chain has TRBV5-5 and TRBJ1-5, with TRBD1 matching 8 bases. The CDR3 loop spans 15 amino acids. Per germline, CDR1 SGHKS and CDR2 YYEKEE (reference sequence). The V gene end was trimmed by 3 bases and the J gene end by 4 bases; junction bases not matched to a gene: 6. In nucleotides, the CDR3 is TGTGCCAGCAGCTCCAGGACAGGGAATAATCAGCCCCAGCATTTT. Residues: CASSSRTGNNQPQHF.

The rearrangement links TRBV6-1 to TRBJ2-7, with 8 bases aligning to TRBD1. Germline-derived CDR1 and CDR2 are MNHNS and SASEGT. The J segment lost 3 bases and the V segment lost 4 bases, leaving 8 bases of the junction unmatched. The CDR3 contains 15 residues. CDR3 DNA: TGTGCCAGCAGTGCCTCCTCCACAGGGGGCTACGAGCAGTACTTC. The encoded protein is CASSASSTGGYEQYF.

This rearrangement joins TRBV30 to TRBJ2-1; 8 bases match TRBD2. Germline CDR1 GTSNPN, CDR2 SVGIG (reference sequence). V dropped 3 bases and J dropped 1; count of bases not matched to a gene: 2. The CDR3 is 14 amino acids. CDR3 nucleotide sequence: TGTGCCTGGAGCCGACTAGCGTCCTACAATGAGCAGTTCTTC. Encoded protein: CAWSRLASYNEQFF.

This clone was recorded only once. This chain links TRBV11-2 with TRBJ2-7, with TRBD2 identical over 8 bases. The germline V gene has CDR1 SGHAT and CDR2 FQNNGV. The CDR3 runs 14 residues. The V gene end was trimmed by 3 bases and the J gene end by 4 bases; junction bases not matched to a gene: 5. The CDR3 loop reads CASSFPGLDYEQYF. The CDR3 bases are TGTGCCAGCAGCTTTCCGGGACTAGATTACGAGCAGTACTTC.

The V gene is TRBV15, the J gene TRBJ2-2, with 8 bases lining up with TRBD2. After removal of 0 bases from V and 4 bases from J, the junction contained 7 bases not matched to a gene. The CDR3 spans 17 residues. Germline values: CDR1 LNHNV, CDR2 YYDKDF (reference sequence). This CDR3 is CATSRDTVLAVTGELFF. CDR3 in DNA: TGTGCCACCAGCAGAGATACAGTACTAGCGGTCACCGGGGAGCTGTTTTTT.

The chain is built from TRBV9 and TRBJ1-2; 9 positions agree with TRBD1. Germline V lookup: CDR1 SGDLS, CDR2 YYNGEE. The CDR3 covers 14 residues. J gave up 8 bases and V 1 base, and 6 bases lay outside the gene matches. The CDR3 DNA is TGTGCCAGCAGCGTAACGGAAACAGGGGGCGGCTACACCTTC. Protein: CASSVTETGGGYTF.

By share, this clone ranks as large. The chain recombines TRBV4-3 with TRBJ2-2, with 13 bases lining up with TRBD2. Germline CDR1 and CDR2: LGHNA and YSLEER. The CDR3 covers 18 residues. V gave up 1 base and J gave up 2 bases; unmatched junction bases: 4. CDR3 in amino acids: CASSQGLAGGGNTGELFF. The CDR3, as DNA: TGCGCCAGCAGCCAAGGACTAGCGGGAGGCGGAAACACCGGGGAGCTGTTTTTT.

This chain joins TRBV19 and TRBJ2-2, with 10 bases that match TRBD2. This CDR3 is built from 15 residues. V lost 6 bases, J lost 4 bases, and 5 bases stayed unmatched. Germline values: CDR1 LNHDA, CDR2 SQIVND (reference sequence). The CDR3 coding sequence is TGTGCCAGTAGAGCGGGAGGGCCGGGCACCGGGGAGCTGTTTTTT. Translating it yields CASRAGGPGTGELFF. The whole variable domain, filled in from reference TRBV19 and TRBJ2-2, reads DGGITQSPKYLFRKEGQNVTLSCEQNLNHDAMYWYRQDPGQGLRLIYYSQIVNDFQKGDIAEGYSVSREKKESFPLTVTSAQKNPTAFYLCASRAGGPGTGELFFGEGSRLTVL.

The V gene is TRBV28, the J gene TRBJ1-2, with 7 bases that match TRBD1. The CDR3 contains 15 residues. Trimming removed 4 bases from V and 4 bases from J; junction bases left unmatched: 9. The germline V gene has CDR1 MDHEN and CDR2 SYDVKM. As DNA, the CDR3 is TGTGCCAGCAGTTCCCCCGGGGACAGCCTCTATGGCTACACCTTC. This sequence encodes CASSSPGDSLYGYTF.

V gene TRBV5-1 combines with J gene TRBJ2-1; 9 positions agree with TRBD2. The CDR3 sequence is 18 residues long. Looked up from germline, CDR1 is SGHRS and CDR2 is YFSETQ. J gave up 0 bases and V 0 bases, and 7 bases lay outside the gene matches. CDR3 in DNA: TGCGCCAGCAGCTTGGGTCCAGTAGCGGGAGCCTCCTACAATGAGCAGTTCTTC. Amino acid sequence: CASSLGPVAGASYNEQFF.

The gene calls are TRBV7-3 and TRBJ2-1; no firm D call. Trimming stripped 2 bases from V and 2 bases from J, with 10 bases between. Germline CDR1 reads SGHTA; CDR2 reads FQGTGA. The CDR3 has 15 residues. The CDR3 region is CASSLQASAYNEQFF. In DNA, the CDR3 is TGTGCCAGCAGCTTACAGGCGTCAGCCTACAATGAGCAGTTCTTC.